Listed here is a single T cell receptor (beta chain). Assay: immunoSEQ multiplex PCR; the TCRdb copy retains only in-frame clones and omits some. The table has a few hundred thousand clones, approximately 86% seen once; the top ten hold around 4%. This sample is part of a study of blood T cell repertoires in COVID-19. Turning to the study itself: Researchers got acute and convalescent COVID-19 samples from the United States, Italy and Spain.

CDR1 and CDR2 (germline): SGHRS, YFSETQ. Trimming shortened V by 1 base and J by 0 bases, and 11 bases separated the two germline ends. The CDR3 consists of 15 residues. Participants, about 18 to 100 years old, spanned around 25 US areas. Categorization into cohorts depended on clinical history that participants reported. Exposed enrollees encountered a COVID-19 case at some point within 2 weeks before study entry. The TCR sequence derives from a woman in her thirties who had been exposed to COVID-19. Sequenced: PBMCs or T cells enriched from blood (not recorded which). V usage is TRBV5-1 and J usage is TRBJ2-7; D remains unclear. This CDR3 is CASSLTPASSYEQYF. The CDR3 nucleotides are TGCGCCAGCAGCTTGACGCCTGCTAGCTCCTACGAGCAGTACTTC. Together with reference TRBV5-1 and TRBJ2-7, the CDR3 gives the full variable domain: KAGVTQTPRYLIKTRGQQVTLSCSPISGHRSVSWYQQTPGQGLQFLFEYFSETQRNKGNFPGRFSGRQFSNSRSEMNVSTLELGDSALYLCASSLTPASSYEQYFGPGTRLTVT.